The 3 T cell receptor beta chains in this list originate from one sample, sequenced in a study of CD8 T cells in ankylosing spondylitis. TCRdb itself ran the 5' RACE reads through MiXCR, one entry per CDR3 protein. The repertoire includes 200,000 to 250,000 distinct CDR3 sequences, 32% of them detected once, and roughly 4.2% sits in the top ten. The specimen sequenced was blood, either unsorted or a sorted T cell fraction (not recorded which). The receptors originated from a male donor with ankylosing spondylitis or in good health (not recorded which).

The chain carries TRBV27 and TRBJ1-1; TRBD1 might be the D (5 bases). CDR3 length: 13 residues. Germline V gene lookup returns CDR1 MNHEY and CDR2 SMNVEV (reference sequence). Trimming stripped 4 bases from V and 3 bases from J, with 9 bases between. The CDR3 loop is CASSWSGYTEAFF. CDR3 sequence (DNA): TGTGCCAGCAGTTGGTCAGGGTACACTGAAGCTTTCTTT.

This clonotype was found a few times. CDR3 sequence (DNA): TGCGCCAGCAGCCAAGATAAGGGACAGGGTCCTGGCTACACCTTC. Protein product: CASSQDKGQGPGYTF. The chain employs TRBV4-1 and TRBJ1-2; 9 positions agree with TRBD1. The CDR3 consists of 15 residues. V dropped 0 bases and J dropped 7; count of bases not matched to a gene: 6. The germline V gene has CDR1 MGHRA and CDR2 YSYEKL.

This clonotype was counted a few times. This chain links TRBV6-5 with TRBJ1-5; 8 nucleotides align to TRBD1. Germline-derived CDR1 and CDR2 are MNHEY and SVGAGI. The CDR3 contains 11 residues. DNA of the CDR3: TGTTCAGGGGGCCTCAATCAGCCCCAGCATTTT. Protein product: CSGGLNQPQHF.